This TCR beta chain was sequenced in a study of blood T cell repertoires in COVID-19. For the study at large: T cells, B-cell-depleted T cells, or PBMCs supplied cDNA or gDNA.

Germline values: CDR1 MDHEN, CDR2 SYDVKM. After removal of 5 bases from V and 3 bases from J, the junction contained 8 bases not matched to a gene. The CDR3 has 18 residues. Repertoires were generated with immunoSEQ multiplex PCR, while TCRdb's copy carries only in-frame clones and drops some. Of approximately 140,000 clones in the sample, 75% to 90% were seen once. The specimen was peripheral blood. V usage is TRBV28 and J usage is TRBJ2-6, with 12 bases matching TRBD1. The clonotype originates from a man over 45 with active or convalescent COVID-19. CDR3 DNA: TGTGCCAGCAGTCCGGGACAGGGGGCTTTTCGTGGGGCCAACGTCCTGACTTTC. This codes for CASSPGQGAFRGANVLTF.